This T cell receptor (beta chain) is drawn from a study of blood T cell repertoires in COVID-19. This study enrolled people aged roughly 18 to 89 from roughly 22 US geographic areas. Exposed enrollees encountered a COVID-19 case at some point within 2 weeks before study entry. TCRdb's copy holds only in-frame clones and misses some; the assay was immunoSEQ multiplex PCR. The sample contains a few hundred thousand clones, around nine tenths of which appear only once. Sequences were obtained from PBMCs or T cells enriched from blood (not recorded which). This TCR was sampled from a woman in her thirties who had been exposed to COVID-19.

This CDR3 reads CASSEGTAGGGYTF. The CDR3 bases are TGTGCCAGCAGTGAAGGGACGGCTGGAGGAGGCTACACCTTC. This chain joins TRBV6-1 and TRBJ1-2; D not certain. Germline V gene sequence: CDR1 MNHNS, CDR2 SASEGT. This CDR3 has 14 amino acids. Trimming took off 1 base at V and 8 bases at J, with 14 bases between the two ends.